This TCR beta chain was observed in a study of beta chain features in type 1 diabetes. The study's findings and limits: In every one of the four CD4+ subsets, TCRB CDR3s were moderately but significantly shorter in Type 1 diabetes patients. Overrepresentation of cells with high TCR expression could result from cDNA sequencing.

TCRB transcripts that were expressed got sequenced, as all of the isolated RNA had been reverse transcribed. Sequencing used immunoSEQ multiplex PCR; TCRdb keeps in-frame clones, though not all of them. This repertoire shows about 240,000 clones, 14% found once; its top ten account for just under 0.02%. Germline V gene data show CDR1 as MGHDK and CDR2 as SYGVNS. The CDR3 spans 15 residues. V lost 10 bases, J lost 3 bases, and 9 bases stayed unmatched. Details on this clone: Its antigen is not known.

The chain employs TRBV25-1 and TRBJ2-4; 10 nucleotides match TRBD1. Sequenced input: naive CD4+ T cells from blood. The clonotype originates from a man aged 25-45 years with type 1 diabetes. The CDR3 nucleotides read TGTGCCACCATTCCGGGACAGGGGAACAAAAACATTCAGTACTTC. This encodes CATIPGQGNKNIQYF. Full variable domain (missing parts from reference TRBV25-1 and TRBJ2-4): EADIYQTPRYLVIGTGKKITLECSQTMGHDKMYWYQQDPGMELHLIHYSYGVNSTEKGDLSSESTVSRIRTEHFPLTLESARPSHTSQYLCATIPGQGNKNIQYFGAGTRLSVL.